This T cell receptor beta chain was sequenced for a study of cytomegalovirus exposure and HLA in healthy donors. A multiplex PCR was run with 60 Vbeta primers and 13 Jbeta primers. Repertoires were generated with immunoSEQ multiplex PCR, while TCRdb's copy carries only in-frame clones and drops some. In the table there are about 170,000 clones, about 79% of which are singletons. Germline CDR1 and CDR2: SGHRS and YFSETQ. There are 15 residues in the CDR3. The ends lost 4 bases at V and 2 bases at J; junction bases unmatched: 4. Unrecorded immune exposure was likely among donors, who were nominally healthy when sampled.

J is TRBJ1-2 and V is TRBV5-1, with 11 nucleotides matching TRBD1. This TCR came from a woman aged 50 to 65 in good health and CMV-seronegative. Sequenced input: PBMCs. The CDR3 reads CASSPGTGGNYGYTF. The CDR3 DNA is TGCGCCAGCAGCCCCGGGACAGGGGGGAACTATGGCTACACCTTC.